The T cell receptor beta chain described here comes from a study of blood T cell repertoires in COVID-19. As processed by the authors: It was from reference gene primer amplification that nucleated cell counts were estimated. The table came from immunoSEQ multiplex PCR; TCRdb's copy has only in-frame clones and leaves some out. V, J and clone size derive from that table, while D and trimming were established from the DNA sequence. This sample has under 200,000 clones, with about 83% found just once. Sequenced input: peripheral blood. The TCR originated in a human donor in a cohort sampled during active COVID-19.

The CDR3 bases are TGTGCCAGCAGTTTACGCGACTCAGACAATGAGCAGTTCTTC. This codes for CASSLRDSDNEQFF. V gene TRBV27 combines with J gene TRBJ2-1; D unclear. This CDR3 is 14 amino acids long. Germline values: CDR1 MNHEY, CDR2 SMNVEV (reference sequence). The germline V and J ends were trimmed by 2 bases and 5 bases, with 10 bases remaining between them.